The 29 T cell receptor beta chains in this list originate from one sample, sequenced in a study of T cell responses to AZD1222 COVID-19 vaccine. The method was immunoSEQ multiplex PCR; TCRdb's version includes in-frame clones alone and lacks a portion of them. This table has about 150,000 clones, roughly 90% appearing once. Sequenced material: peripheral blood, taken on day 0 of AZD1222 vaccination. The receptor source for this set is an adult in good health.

The CDR3 is CASSPNTGNTEAFF. The CDR3 nucleotides read TGTGCCAGCTCACCGAATACAGGGAACACTGAAGCTTTCTTT. This chain uses TRBV18 with TRBJ1-1; TRBD1 is a possible D gene (5 bases). The V gene's germline CDR1 is KGHSH and CDR2 LQKENI. Trimming took off 3 bases at V and 1 base at J, with 9 bases between the two ends. The CDR3 totals 14 residues.

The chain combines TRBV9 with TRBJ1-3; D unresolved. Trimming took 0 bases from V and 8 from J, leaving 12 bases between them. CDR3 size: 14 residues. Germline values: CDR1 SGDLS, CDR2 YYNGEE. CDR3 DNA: TGTGCCAGCAGCGTAGCCAGGCTTGCGGACACCATATATTTT. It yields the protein CASSVARLADTIYF.

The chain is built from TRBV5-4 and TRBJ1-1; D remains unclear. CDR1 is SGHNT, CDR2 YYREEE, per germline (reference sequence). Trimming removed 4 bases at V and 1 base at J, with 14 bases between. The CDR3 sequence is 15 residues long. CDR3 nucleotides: TGTGCCAGCAGCCGGGTCTACACCGGGAACACTGAAGCTTTCTTT. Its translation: CASSRVYTGNTEAFF. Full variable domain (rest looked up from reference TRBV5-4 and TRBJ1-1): ETGVTQSPTHLIKTRGQQVTLRCSSQSGHNTVSWYQQALGQGPQFIFQYYREEENGRGNFPPRFSGLQFPNYSSELNVNALELDDSALYLCASSRVYTGNTEAFFGQGTRLTVV.

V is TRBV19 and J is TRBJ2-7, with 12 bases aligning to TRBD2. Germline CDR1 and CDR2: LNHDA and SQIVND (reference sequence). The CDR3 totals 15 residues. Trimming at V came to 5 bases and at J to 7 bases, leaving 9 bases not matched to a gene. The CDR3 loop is CASSLRLAGAGEQYF. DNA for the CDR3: TGTGCCAGTAGTCTACGACTAGCGGGAGCGGGTGAGCAGTACTTC.

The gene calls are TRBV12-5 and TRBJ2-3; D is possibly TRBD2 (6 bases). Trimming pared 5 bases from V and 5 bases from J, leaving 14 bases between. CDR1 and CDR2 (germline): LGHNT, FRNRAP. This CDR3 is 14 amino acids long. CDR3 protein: CASGSRDFGDTQYF. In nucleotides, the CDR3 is TGTGCTAGTGGTAGCCGGGACTTCGGAGATACGCAGTATTTT.

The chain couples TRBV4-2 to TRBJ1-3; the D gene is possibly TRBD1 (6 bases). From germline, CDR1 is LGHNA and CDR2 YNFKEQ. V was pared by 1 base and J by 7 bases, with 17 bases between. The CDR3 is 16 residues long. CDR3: CASSQVGAGDWNTIYF. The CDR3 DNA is TGTGCCAGCAGCCAAGTGGGGGCGGGAGACTGGAACACCATATATTTT.

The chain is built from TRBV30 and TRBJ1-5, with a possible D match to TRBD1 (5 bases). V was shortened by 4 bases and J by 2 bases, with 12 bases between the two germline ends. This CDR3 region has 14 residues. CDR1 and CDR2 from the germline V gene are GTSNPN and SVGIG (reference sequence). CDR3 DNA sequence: TGTGCCTGGAACCTTAGGGGCGGCAATCAGCCCCAGCATTTT. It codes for CAWNLRGGNQPQHF.

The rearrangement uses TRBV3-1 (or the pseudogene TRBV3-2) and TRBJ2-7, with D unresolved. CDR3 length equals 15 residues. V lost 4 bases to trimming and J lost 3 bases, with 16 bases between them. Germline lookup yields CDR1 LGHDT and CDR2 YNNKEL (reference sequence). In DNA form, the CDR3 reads TGTGCCAGCAGCCCCAGAACAGACACATACTACGAGCAGTACTTC. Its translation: CASSPRTDTYYEQYF.

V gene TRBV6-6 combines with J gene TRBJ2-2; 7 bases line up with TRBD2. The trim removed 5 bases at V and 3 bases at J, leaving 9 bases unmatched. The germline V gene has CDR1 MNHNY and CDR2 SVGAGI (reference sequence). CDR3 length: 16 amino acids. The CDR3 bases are TGTGCCAGCAGTCGAAAAGGGAGGGCTTACACCGGGGAGCTGTTTTTT. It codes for CASSRKGRAYTGELFF.

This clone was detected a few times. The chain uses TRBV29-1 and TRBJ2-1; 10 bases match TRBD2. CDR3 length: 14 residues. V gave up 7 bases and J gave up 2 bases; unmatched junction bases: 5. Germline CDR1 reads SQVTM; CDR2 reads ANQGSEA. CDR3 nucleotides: TGCAGCGCTCTAGCGGGAGTCGCCTACAATGAGCAGTTCTTC. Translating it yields CSALAGVAYNEQFF.

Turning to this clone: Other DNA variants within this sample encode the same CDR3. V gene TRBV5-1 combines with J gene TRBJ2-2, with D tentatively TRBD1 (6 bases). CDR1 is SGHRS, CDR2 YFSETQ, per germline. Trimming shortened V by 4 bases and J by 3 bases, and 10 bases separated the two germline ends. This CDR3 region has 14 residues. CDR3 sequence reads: CASSPGQHTGELFF. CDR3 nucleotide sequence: TGCGCCAGCAGCCCCGGACAGCACACCGGGGAGCTGTTTTTT.

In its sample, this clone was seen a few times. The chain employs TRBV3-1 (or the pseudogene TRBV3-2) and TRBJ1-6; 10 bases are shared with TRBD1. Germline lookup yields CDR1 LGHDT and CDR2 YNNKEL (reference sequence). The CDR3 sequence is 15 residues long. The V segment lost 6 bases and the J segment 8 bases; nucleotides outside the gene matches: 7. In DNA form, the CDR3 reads TGTGCCAGCAGAACGACAGGGGGCTTAGATTCACCCCTCCACTTT. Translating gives CASRTTGGLDSPLHF.

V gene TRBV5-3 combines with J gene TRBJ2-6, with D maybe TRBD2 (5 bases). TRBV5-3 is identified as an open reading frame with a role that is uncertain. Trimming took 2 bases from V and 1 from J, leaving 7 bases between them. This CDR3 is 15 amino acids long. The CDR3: CARSFGKSGANVLTF. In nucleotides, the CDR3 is TGTGCCAGAAGCTTCGGGAAATCTGGGGCCAACGTCCTGACTTTC.

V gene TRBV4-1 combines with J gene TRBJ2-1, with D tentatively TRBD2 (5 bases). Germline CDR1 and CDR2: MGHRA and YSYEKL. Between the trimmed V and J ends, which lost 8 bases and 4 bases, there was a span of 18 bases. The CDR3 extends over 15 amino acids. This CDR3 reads CASCWRLSEYNEQFF. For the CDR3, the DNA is TGCGCCAGCTGCTGGAGGTTAAGCGAGTACAATGAGCAGTTCTTC.

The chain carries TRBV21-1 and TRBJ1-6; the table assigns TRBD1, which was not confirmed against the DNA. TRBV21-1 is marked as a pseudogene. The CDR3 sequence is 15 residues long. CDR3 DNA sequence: TGTGCCAGCAGCAAAACAGGGGAACGGCGATCACCCCTCCACTTT. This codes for CASSKTGERRSPLHF.

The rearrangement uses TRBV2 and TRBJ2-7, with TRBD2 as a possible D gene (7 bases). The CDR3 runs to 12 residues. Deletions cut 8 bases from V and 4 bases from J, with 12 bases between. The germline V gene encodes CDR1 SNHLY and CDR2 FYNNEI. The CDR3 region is CASQRDTYEQYF. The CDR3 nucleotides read TGTGCCAGCCAGCGGGACACGTACGAGCAGTACTTC.

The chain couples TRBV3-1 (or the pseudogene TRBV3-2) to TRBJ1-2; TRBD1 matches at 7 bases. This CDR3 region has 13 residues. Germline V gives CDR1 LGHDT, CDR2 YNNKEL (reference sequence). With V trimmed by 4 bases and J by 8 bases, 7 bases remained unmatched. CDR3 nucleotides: TGTGCCAGCAGCCCACAACAGGGGAAAGGCTACACCTTC. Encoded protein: CASSPQQGKGYTF.

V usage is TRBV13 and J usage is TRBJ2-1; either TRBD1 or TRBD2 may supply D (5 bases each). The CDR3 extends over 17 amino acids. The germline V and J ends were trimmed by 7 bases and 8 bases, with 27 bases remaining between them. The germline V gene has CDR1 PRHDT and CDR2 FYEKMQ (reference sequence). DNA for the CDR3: TGTGCCAGCACCCTCTCATTGAGAAAGGTAGGGGACGATGAGCAGTTCTTC. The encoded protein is CASTLSLRKVGDDEQFF.

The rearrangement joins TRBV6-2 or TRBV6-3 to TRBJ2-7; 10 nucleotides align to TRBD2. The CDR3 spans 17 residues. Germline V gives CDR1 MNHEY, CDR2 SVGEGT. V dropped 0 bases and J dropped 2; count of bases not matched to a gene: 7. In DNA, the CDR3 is TGTGCCAGCAGTTACTCCCCCAGCGGGAGGGTCACCTACGAGCAGTACTTC. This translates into CASSYSPSGRVTYEQYF.

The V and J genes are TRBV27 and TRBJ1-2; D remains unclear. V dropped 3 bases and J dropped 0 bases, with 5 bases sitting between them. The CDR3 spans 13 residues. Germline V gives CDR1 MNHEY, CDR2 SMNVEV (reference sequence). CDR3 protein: CASSLQPNYGYTF. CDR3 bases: TGTGCCAGCAGTTTGCAGCCTAACTATGGCTACACCTTC.

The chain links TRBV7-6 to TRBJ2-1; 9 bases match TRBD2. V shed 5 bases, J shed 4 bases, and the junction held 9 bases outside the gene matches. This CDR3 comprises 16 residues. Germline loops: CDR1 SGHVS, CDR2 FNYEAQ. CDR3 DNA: TGTGCCAGCAGCCCTCCGGGCGGGAGGGGATACAATGAGCAGTTCTTC. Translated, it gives CASSPPGGRGYNEQFF.

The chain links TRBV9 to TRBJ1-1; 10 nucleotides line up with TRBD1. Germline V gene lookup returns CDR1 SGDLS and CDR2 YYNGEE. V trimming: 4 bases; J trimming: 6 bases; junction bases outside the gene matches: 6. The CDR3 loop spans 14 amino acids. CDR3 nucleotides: TGTGCCAGCAGCACAAGACAGGGGGCTTCTGAAGCTTTCTTT. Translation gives CASSTRQGASEAFF.

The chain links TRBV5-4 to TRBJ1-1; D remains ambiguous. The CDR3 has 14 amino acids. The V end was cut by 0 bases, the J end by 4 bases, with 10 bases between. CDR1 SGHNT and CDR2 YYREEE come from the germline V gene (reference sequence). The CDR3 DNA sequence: TGTGCCAGCAGCTTGGCTGGTCGGCGCACTGAAGCTTTCTTT. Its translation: CASSLAGRRTEAFF.

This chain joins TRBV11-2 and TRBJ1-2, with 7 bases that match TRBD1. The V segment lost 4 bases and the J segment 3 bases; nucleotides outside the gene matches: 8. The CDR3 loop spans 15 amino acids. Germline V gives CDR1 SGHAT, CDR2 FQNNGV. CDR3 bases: TGTGCCAGCAGCTACTACCTCAGGGGGGACTATGGCTACACCTTC. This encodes CASSYYLRGDYGYTF. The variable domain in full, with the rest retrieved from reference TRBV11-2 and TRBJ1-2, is EAGVAQSPRYKIIEKRQSVAFWCNPISGHATLYWYQQILGQGPKLLIQFQNNGVVDDSQLPKDRFSAERLKGVDSTLKIQPAKLEDSAVYLCASSYYLRGDYGYTFGSGTRLTVV.

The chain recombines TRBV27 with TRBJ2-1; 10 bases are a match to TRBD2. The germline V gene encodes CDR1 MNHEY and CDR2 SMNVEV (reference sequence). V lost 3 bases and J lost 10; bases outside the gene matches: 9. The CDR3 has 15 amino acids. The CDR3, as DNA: TGTGCCAGCAGTTTTAGTACTAGCGGGAAAGGGGAGCAGTTCTTC. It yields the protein CASSFSTSGKGEQFF.

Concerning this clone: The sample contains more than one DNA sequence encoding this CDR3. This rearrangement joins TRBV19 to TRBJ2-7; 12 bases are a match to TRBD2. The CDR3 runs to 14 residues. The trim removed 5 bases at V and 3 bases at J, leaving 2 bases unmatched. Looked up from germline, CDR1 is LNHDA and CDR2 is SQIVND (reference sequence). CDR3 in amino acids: CASSPSGRGYEQYF. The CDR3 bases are TGTGCCAGTAGTCCTAGCGGGAGGGGCTACGAGCAGTACTTC.

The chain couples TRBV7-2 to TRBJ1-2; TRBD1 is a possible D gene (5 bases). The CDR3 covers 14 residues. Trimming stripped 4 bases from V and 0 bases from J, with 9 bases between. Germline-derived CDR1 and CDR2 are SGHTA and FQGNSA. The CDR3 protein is CASSSRVSNYGYTF. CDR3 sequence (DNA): TGTGCCAGCAGCTCCAGGGTATCTAACTATGGCTACACCTTC.

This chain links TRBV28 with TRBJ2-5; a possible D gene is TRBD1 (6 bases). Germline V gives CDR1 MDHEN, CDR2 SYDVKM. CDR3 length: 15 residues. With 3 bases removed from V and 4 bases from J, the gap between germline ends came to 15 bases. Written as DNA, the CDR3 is TGTGCCAGCAGTTTTATGGGGGCGGCGGGAGAGACCCAGTACTTC. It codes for CASSFMGAAGETQYF.

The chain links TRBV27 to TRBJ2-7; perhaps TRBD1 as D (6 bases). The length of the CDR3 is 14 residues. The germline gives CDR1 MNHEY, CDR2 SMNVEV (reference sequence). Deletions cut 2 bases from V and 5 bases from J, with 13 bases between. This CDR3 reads CASSLVQGGHEQYF. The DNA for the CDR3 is TGTGCCAGCAGTTTAGTACAGGGTGGCCACGAGCAGTACTTC.